This TCR beta chain was recovered during a study of CDR3 diversity in severe acne. This CDR3 spans 14 amino acids. Germline values: CDR1 ENHRY, CDR2 SYGVKD. Trimming stripped 2 bases from V and 1 base from J, with 6 bases between. TCRdb re-derived calls from the PCR reads in MiXCR, one entry per CDR3 protein. The sample has roughly 79,000 distinct CDR3 sequences, under 55% seen once. This chain uses TRBV10-3 with TRBJ1-3; D ambiguous. Sequenced material: blood. The sequence came from a male donor with severe acne vulgaris. The CDR3 DNA follows: TGTGCCATCAGTGAGGTCGGTTCTGGAAACACCATATATTTT. Translated: CAISEVGSGNTIYF.